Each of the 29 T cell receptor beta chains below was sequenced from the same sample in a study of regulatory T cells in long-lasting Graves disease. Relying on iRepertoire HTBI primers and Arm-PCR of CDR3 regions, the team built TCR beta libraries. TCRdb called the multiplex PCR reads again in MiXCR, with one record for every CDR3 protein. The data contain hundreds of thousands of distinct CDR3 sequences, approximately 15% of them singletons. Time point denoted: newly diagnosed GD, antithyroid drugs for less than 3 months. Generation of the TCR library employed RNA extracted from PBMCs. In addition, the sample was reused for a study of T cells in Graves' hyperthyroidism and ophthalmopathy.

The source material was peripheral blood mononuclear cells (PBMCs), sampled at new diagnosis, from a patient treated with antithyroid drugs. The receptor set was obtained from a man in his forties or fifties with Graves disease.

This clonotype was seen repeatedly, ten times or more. CDR3 DNA: TGTGCCAGCAGCCAAGGGGGGGCGAGGCTGAATCAGCCCCAGCATTTT. As protein: CASSQGGARLNQPQHF. The V and J genes are TRBV3-1 and TRBJ1-5; D is possibly TRBD1 (6 bases). The CDR3 spans 16 residues. Trimming left V 1 base short and J 4 bases short, with 14 bases between. Germline values: CDR1 LGHDT, CDR2 YNNKEL (reference sequence). The full variable domain, completed using reference TRBV3-1 and TRBJ1-5, is DTAVSQTPKYLVTQMGNDKSIKCEQNLGHDTMYWYKQDSKKFLKIMFSYNNKELIINETVPNRFSPKSPDKAHLNLHINSLELGDSAVYFCASSQGGARLNQPQHFGDGTRLSIL.

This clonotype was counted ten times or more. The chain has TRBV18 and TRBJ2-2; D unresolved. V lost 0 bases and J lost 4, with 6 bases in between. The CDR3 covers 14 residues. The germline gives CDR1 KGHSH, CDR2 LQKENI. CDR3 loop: CASSPPARTGELFF. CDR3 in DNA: TGTGCCAGCTCACCACCGGCGCGCACCGGGGAGCTGTTTTTT.

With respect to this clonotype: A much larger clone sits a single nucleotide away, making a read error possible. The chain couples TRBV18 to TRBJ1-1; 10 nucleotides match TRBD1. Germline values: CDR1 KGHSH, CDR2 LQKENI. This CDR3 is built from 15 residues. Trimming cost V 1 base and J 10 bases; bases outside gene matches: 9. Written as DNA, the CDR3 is TGTGCCAGCTCACCACTTTCCGGGACAGGGGCCGGAGCTTTCTTT. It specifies CASSPLSGTGAGAFF.

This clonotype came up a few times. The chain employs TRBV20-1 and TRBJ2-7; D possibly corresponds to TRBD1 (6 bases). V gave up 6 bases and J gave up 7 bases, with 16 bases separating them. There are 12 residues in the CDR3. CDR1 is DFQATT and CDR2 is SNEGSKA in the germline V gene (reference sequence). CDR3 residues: CSARGRVFEQYF. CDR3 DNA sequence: TGCAGTGCCAGGGGACGGGTTTTTGAGCAGTACTTC.

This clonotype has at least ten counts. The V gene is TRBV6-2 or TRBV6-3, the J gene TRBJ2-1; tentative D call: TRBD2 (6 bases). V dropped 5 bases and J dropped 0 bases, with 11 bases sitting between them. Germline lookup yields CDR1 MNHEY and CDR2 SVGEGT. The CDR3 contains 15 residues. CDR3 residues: CASSREIGSYNEQFF. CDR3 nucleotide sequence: TGTGCCAGCAGTCGGGAGATCGGCTCCTACAATGAGCAGTTCTTC.

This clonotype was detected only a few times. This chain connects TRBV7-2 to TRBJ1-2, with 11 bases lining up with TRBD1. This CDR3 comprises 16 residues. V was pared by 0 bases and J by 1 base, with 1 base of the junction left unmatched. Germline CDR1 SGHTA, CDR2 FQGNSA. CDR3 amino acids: CASSLAGTGGNYGYTF. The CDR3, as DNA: TGTGCCAGCAGCTTAGCCGGGACAGGGGGTAACTATGGCTACACCTTC. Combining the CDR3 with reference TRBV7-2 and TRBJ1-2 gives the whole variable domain GAGVSQSPSNKVTEKGKDVELRCDPISGHTALYWYRQSLGQGLEFLIYFQGNSAPDKSGLPSDRFSAERTGGSVSTLTIQRTQQEDSAVYLCASSLAGTGGNYGYTFGSGTRLTVV.

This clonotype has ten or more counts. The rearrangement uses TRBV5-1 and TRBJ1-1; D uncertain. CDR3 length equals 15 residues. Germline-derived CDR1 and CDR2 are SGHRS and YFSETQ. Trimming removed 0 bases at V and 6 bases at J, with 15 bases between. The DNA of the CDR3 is TGCGCCAGCAGCTTGGTAGGCACTCGAAACGCTGAAGCTTTCTTT. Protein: CASSLVGTRNAEAFF.

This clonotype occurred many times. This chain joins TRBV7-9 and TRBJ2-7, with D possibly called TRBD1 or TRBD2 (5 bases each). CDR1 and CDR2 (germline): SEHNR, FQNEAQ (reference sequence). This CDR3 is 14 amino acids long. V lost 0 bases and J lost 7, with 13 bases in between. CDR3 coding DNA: TGTGCCAGCAGCTTAGCCGGGACCAAGGGGGAGCAGTACTTC. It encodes CASSLAGTKGEQYF.

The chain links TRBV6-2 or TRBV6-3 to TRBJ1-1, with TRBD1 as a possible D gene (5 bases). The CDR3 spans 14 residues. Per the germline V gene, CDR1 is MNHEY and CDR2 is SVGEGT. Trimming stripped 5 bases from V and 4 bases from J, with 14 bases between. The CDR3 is CASSALEGVTEAFF. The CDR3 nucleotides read TGTGCCAGCAGTGCCCTTGAAGGGGTCACTGAAGCTTTCTTT.

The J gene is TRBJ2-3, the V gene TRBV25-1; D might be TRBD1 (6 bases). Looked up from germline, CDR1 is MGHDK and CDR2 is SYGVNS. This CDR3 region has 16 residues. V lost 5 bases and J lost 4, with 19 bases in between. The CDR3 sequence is CASSTRGGFRADTQYF. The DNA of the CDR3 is TGTGCCAGCAGTACTAGAGGGGGATTTAGGGCAGATACGCAGTATTTT.

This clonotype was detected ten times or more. CDR3 amino acids: CASSRVRTSGTFSSYNEQFF. The CDR3 DNA sequence: TGTGCCAGCAGCCGAGTTAGGACTAGCGGGACATTTAGCTCCTACAATGAGCAGTTCTTC. The chain links TRBV3-1 to TRBJ2-1; 12 bases are a match to TRBD2. The V gene's germline CDR1 is LGHDT and CDR2 YNNKEL (reference sequence). V was pared by 4 bases and J by 0 bases, with 13 bases of the junction left unmatched. The CDR3 runs to 20 residues.

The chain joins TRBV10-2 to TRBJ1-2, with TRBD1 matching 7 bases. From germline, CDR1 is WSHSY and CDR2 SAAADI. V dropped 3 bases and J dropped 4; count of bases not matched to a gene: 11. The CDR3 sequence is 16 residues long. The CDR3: CASSESSGRGLYGYTF. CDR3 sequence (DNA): TGCGCCAGCAGTGAATCCTCGGGGAGGGGGCTCTATGGCTACACCTTC.

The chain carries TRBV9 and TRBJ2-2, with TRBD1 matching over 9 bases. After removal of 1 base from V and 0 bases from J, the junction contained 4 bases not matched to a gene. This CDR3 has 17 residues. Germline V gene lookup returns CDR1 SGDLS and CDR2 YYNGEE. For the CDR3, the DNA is TGTGCCAGCAGCGTACGGGGACAGGGAGCGAACACCGGGGAGCTGTTTTTT. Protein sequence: CASSVRGQGANTGELFF.

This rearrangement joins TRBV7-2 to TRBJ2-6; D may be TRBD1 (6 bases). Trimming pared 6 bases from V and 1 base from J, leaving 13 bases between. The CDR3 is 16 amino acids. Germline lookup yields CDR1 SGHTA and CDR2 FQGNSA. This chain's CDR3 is CASSRDKVSGANVLTF. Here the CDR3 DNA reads TGTGCCAGCAGTCGGGACAAGGTTTCTGGGGCCAACGTCCTGACTTTC.

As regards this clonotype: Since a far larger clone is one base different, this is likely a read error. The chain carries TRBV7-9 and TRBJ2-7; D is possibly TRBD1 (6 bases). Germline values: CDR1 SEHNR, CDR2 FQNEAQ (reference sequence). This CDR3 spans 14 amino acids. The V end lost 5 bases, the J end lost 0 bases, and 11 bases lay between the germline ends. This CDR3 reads CASSDRQASYEQYF. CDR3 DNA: TGTGCCAGCAGCGACCGACAGGCCTCCTACGAGCAGTACTTC.

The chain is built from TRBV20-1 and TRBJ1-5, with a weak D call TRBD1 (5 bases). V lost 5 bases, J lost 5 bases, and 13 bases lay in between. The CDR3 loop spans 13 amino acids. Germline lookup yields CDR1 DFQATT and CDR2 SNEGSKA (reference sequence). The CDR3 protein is CSAYAGPHQPQHF. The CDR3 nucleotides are TGCAGTGCTTACGCGGGACCTCATCAGCCCCAGCATTTT.

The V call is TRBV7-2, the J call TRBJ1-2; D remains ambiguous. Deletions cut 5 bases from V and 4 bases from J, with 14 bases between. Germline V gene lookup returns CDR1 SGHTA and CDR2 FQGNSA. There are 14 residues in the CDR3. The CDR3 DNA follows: TGTGCCAGCAGCCCCCGTACTGGTGGCTATGGCTACACCTTC. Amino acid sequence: CASSPRTGGYGYTF.

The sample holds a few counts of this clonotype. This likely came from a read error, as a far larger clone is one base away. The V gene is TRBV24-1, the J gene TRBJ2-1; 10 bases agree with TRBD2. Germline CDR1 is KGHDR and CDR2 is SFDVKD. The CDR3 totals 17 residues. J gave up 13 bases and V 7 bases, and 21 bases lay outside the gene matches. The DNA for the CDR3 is TGTGCCACCAGCCACCCGGGGCTAGCGGGGGAAGGAGAGACCCAGTTCTTC. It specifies CATSHPGLAGEGETQFF.

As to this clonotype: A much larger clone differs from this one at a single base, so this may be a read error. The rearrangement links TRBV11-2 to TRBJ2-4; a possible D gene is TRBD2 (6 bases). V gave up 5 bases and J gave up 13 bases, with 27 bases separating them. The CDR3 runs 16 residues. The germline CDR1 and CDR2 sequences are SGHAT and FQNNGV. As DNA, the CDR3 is TGTGCCAGCAGCCCCCGACTAGTCAGCTCCTACAATGAGCAGTACTTC. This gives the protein CASSPRLVSSYNEQYF.

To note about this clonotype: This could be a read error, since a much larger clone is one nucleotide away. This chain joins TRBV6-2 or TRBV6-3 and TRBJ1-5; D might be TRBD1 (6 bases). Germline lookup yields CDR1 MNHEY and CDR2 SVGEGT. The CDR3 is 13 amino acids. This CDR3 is CASSPNRDQTQHF. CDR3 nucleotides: TGTGCCAGCAGTCCAAACAGGGATCAGACCCAGCATTTT.

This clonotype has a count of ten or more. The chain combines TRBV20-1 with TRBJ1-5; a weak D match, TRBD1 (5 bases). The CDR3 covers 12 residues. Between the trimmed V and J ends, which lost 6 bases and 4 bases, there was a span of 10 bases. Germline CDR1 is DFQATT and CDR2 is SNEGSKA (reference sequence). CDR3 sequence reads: CSATQGNQPQHF. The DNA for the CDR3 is TGCAGTGCCACCCAGGGTAATCAGCCCCAGCATTTT.

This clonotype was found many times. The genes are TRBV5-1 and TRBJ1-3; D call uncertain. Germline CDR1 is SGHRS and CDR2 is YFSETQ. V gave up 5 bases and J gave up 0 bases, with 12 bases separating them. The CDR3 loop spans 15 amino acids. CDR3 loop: CASRKQPLSGNTIYF. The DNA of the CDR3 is TGCGCCAGCAGAAAACAGCCACTCTCTGGAAACACCATATATTTT.

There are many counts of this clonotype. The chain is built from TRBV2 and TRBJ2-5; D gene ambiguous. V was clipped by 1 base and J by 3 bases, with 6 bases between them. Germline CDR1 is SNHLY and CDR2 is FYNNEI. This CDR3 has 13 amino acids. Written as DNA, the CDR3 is TGTGCCAGCAGTGAAGTTGGGGAAGAGACCCAGTACTTC. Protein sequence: CASSEVGEETQYF.

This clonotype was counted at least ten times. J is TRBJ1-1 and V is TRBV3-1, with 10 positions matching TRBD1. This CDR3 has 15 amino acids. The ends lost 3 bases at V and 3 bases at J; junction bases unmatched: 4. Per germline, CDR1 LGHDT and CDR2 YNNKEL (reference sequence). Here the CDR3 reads CASSHWTGGHTEAFF. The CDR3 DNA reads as TGTGCCAGCAGCCACTGGACAGGGGGTCACACTGAAGCTTTCTTT. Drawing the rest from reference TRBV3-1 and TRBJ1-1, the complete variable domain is DTAVSQTPKYLVTQMGNDKSIKCEQNLGHDTMYWYKQDSKKFLKIMFSYNNKELIINETVPNRFSPKSPDKAHLNLHINSLELGDSAVYFCASSHWTGGHTEAFFGQGTRLTVV.

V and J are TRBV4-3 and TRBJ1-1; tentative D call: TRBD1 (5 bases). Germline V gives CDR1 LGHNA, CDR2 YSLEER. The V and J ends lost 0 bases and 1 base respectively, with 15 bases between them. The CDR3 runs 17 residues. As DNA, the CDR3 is TGCGCCAGCAGCCAAGAGCGGGGCCTACGGTCGAACACTGAAGCTTTCTTT. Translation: CASSQERGLRSNTEAFF.

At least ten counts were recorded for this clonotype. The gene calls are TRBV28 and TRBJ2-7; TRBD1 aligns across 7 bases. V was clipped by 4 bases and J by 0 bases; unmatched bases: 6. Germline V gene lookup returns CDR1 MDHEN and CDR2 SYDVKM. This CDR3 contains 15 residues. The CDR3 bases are TGTGCCAGCAGTTCGACAGGGCGCTCCTCCTACGAGCAGTACTTC. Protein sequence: CASSSTGRSSYEQYF.

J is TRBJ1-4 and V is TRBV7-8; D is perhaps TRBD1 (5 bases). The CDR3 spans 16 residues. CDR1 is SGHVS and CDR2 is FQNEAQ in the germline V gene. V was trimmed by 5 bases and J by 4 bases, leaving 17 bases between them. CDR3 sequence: CASSAKFAGLNEKLFF. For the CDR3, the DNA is TGTGCCAGCAGCGCGAAATTTGCAGGGCTTAATGAAAAACTGTTTTTT.

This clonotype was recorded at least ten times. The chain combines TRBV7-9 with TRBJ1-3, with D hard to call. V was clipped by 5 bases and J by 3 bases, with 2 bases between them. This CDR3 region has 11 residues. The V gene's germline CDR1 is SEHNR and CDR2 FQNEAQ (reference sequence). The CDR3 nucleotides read TGTGCCAGCAGCGATGGAAACACCATATATTTT. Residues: CASSDGNTIYF.

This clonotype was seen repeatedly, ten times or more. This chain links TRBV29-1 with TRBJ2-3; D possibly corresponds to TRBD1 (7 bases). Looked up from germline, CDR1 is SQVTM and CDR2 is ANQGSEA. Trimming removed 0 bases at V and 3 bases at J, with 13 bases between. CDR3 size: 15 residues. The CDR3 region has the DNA TGCAGCGTTGAAGATGCGGGACAGCAAACAGATACGCAGTATTTT. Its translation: CSVEDAGQQTDTQYF.